This T cell receptor beta chain originates from a study of blood T cell repertoires in COVID-19 (dated by TCRdb to between 2020 and 2021). Study-wide context: Samples covering the acute and convalescent phases of COVID-19 were provided by collaborators in the United States, Italy and Spain. The prospective study material was composed of cDNA or gDNA derived from T cells, B-cell-depleted T cells, or PBMCs. Deeply sampled blood TCRbeta repertoires from subjects exposed to, actively infected with, or recovered from COVID-19 were included in the dataset. The repertoires were made available in a free public database intended to serve as a resource for research on the immune response to SARS-CoV-2. Samples came from the ongoing ImmuneRACE study (first 160 participants) plus 1,254 subjects from 6 global collaborators. Nearly every sample came with metadata listing a de-identified subject ID, COVID-19 status, age in years and sex. Where available, HLA class I and class II types were obtained from metadata supplied by the sample provider rather than from assay-based typing.

A remark on this clone: Its antigen target is currently unknown. No much larger clone is present one base from it, and per-base qualities are unavailable.

TCRbeta CDR3 regions were amplified from genomic DNA by means of the immunoSEQ Assay, a bias-controlled multiplex PCR. For the original study's pipeline: The number of nucleated cells in each sample was estimated from the amplification of reference gene primers within the assay. Sequence reads were collapsed and filtered to measure the absolute abundance of every unique TCRbeta CDR3 rearrangement. For each sample, productive Simpson clonality was calculated as the square root of Simpson's diversity index over productive rearrangements. Not all clones reach the TCRdb copy of this immuneACCESS table, which keeps in-frame sequences only. Checked studies attribute under half of the gap to unresolved V genes and leave the rest unexplained. V and J calls and clone size are those listed in that table; D and trimming were worked out from the DNA. The sample has some 110,000 clones on record, 80% to 90% of them singletons. The biggest ten clones account for roughly 4.7% of the sample.

Collaborating institutions collected whole blood in K2EDTA tubes following their own protocols. Collaborator samples were shipped for TCRbeta analysis as frozen whole blood, isolated PBMCs, or DNA extracted from either sample type. From the germline V gene, CDR1 is MNHNS and CDR2 is SASEGT. There are 16 amino acids in the CDR3, from cysteine to phenylalanine inclusive. This entry keeps only the CDR3 DNA: 48 bases, framed from base 1. V is trimmed back by 4 bases and J by 4 bases, and the junction contains 5 bases that no gene match accounts for. Broad study findings and their caveats: Clinical and demographic metadata were provided uncurated, with the amount varying by source and participant.

This TCR derives from a man aged 40-50 years with acute or convalescent COVID-19. Specimen: peripheral blood. Recombination linked TRBV6-1 to TRBJ2-5; 14 central bases correspond to TRBD2. The CDR3 protein: CASSVRLAGGRETQYF. The DNA sequence is TGTGCCAGCAGTGTGCGACTAGCGGGGGGGCGAGAGACCCAGTACTTC.